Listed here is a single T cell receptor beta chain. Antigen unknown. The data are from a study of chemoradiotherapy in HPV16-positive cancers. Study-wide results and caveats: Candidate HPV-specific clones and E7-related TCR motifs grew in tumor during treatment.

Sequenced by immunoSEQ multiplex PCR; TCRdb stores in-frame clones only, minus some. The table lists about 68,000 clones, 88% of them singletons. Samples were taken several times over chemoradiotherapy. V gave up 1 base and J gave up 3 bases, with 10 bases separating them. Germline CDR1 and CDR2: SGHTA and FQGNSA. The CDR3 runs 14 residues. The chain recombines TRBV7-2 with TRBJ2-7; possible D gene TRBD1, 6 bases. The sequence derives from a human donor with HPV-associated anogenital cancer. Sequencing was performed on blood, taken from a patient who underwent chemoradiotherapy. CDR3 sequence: CASSLVVTGYEQYF. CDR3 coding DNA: TGTGCCAGCAGCTTAGTGGTGACAGGCTACGAGCAGTACTTC.